This TCR beta chain was observed in a study of cytomegalovirus exposure and HLA in healthy donors (dated by TCRdb to about 2017). Study-level background: According to an earlier analysis of a few hundred of the donors, about 179 million T cells yielded over 100 million unique TCR beta sequences and roughly 280 Gb of sequence data. All discovery cohort repertoires had been generated using a single sequencing platform. An early release covering about 600 HLA-typed donors comprised about 300 gigabases of sequencing data and around 80 million unique TCR sequences. The study aimed to test whether cataloging public T cell receptors could reveal signatures of past pathogen exposure. To decide whether each TCR beta V gene segment behaved as functional or pseudogenic, an earlier analysis of some 580 of the donors relied on high-throughput TCR beta sequencing. To predict cytomegalovirus infection status, the study combined high-throughput TCR immunosequencing, statistical association of individual TCRs with disease status, and machine learning. Typing coverage varied by locus: about 629-630 donors for A, B, C, DRB1 and DQB1; roughly 500 for DQA1; around 610 for DPA1; around 450 for DPB1. The genetic ancestry cluster associated with self-reported Caucasian donors included roughly 84% of the roughly 380 genotyped donors. Several DR-DQ haplotypes were handled as single units for association and clustering, since linkage in the cohort was strong. In the later analysis, no new phenotypic data were used to find candidate immune exposures; instead, reliance was placed on TCR beta sequences and their occurrence across donors. Across about 370 genotyped donors of the cohort, an average of approximately 200,000 unique TCR beta nucleotide sequences per donor were sequenced, and around 20% of those sequences were non-productive. A later genetic analysis used genome-wide SNP genotypes for 398 of the 666 donors, treating that subset as a discovery cohort. Donor age, sex, ethnicity and CMV serostatus were collected together with the repertoire data. Class I and class II HLA loci were covered by the typing at four-digit resolution. The study profiled the T cell repertoires of approximately 700 subjects by immunosequencing and related them to cytomegalovirus serostatus. A later analysis re-analyzed previously published TCR beta repertoires from roughly 690 donors and added high-resolution HLA genotyping to study TCR occurrence patterns. In addition to the first cohort of 666 subjects, a separate validation cohort of approximately 120 different subjects was used.

Libraries were made using the immunoSEQ multiplex PCR assay. For the multiplex PCR, a mixture combining 60 forward primers for TCR Vbeta segments and 13 reverse primers for TCR Jbeta segments was used. Amplification of the CDR3 region of rearranged TCR beta genes was performed with a multiplex PCR assay on genomic DNA. The amplified TCR beta libraries were sequenced on the Illumina HiSeq System as 87-base-pair reads. The original methods were these. A later analysis tallied 70 million to 100 million unique TCR beta chains across the 550 to 850 repertoires, and around 9.9 million of those chains were shared by two or more donors. Raw reads were error-corrected and collapsed into unique sequences by a nearest-neighbor algorithm in which closely related sequences were merged to remove PCR and sequencing errors. Alignment of CDR3 sequences to IMGT reference sequences was used to assign V, D and J gene segments. For a sequence to be retained, at least a six-nucleotide match to both a V gene segment and a J gene segment was required. Rearrangements were called productive when the CDR3 lacked stop codons and stayed in frame with V and J; all others were non-productive. Following IMGT convention, CDR3 was defined as the stretch from the second conserved V-encoded cysteine up to the conserved J-encoded phenylalanine. In an earlier analysis of 550 to 650 of the donors, sequences lacking an unambiguous match to a single V gene segment were excluded. In an earlier analysis of a few hundred of the donors, V segments were called functional above 56.7% productive rearrangements and were called segregating when the between-donor standard deviation exceeded 5%. A statistical classification framework was built to diagnose cytomegalovirus status from the catalog of TCR beta chain sequences. In a later analysis, V and J genes were assigned by comparing TCR nucleotide sequences against IMGT/GENE-DB human TR gene sequences. A later analysis assigned CDR3 sequences and most-parsimonious VDJ recombination scenarios with the TCRdist pipeline. In a later analysis, each TCR beta chain was defined by its CDR3 amino acid sequence together with its V-gene family, and reads lacking a unique V-gene family were excluded. As a way to deal with suspected cross-contamination and a sequencing artifact, a later analysis dropped 592 nucleotide sequences that were highly shared and had low generation probability. For each public chain, a later analysis derived a clonal expansion index from normalized ranks of inferred template counts within each repertoire. In a later analysis, generation probabilities were computed with a VDJ recombination model fitted to out-of-frame rearrangements, and the resulting probabilities were checked against IGoR. In a later analysis, TCR-TCR, TCR-HLA and TCR-CMV co-occurrence was scored with hypergeometric tests, and a repertoire-size bias correction was applied to TCR pairs. A later analysis estimated false discovery rates by permuting HLA or CMV assignments 20 times. In a later analysis, co-occurring TCRs were grouped with DBSCAN, and TCRdist sequence similarity was added when clustering was performed within HLA-allele-positive subsets. Co-occurrence clustering excluded repertoires with fewer than 30,000 or more than 120,000 public chains, plus five with anomalous nucleotide sharing. In its TCRdb copy, this immuneACCESS table keeps in-frame sequences only and misses some clones. Where compared with another copy, unresolved V genes explain less than half of these, and the others have no known cause. V and J calls and clone size are copied from that table; D and trimming were computed from the DNA. This sample gives some 140,000 clones in total; under 80% of them show up just once. Around 1.9% of the sample is in the top ten clones.

For this chain, trimming is 4 bases at the V end and 9 bases at the J end, and the number of junction bases without a gene match is 3. The germline V gene (reference sequence) provides CDR1 SEHNR and CDR2 FQNEAQ. From its cysteine to its phenylalanine, the CDR3 spans 12 amino acids. Only the CDR3 DNA is retained, 36 bases long and in frame from the first base. The cohort consisted of approximately 670 healthy bone marrow donors. At the time of sampling, all cohort members were nominally healthy, though unrecorded immune exposures were likely present. The donor was CMV seronegative and was included in the group of 352 seronegative cohort members. Every donor gave a peripheral blood sample, and the peripheral blood mononuclear cells from that sample were used for TCR beta sequencing. Genomic DNA extraction from the blood cell samples was performed with the Qiagen DNeasy Blood Extraction Kit. General study outcomes and caveats: Most CMV-associated TCR beta chains appeared to be HLA-restricted in a later analysis, and the HLA associations seemed to be driven largely by CMV exposure. Seventeen rarely observed V segments, including chromosome 9 orphons, were excluded from the earlier analysis of just under 600 of the donors because counts were too low. A later genetic analysis reported fewer N-insertions in productive TCRs among donors in an Asian-associated ancestry cluster than the roughly 640-donor mean. Most TCR sequences were seen in very few donors, while some public TCRs were found in many individuals. Because HLA typing was unavailable for some donors at each locus, only the typed subset was used in association tests. Only TCR beta chains were sequenced in this cohort, and the absence of alpha or paired-chain data limited detectable features. In a later analysis, 16,951 TCR beta sequences were associated with specific HLA alleles at a false discovery rate of 0.05. In both the original and validation cohorts, the classifier was reported to diagnose cytomegalovirus status with high specificity and sensitivity. In vitro tests confirmed that three of the cytomegalovirus-associated TCR beta chains recognize cytomegalovirus antigens. When HLA alleles, especially DR and DQ, strongly co-occurred, attributing TCR associations to individual alleles was difficult. The sequencing pipeline was judged likely to have produced a cluster of highly shared sequence variants as a technical artifact. A total of 164 TCR beta chains were listed by the study as associated with cytomegalovirus. Several of the top co-occurrence clusters appeared to be linked to parvovirus B19, influenza, CMV and Epstein-Barr virus, according to a later analysis. The authors suggested that the approach could potentially be generalized to other disease states and immunological phenotypes. For the cohort, immune exposure information was limited to CMV serostatus. The presence/absence analyses assumed that sequencing depth was roughly uniform across donors, and that assumption may not be true. Broadly in line with IMGT annotations, most TCR beta V segments showed up in productive rearrangements about 87% or about 30% of the time in an earlier analysis of roughly 590 of the donors. In a later analysis, HLA-associated TCR beta chains showed more clonal expansion and lower generation probabilities than non-associated chains that were equally common. An association between a missense DCLRE1C variant and V-gene and J-gene trimming of TCR beta chains was found in a later genetic analysis and replicated in an independent cohort. A later analysis found that TCR association rates varied across HLA loci, with DRB1 alleles showing the most associated TCRs and HLA-C alleles the fewest. A further reported finding was that TCR beta sequences accurately predicted the HLA-A and HLA-B alleles for most subjects in the first cohort. Correlated functional status among segregating V segments might be attributable to linkage disequilibrium, but an unknown experimental factor could not be ruled out. Some IMGT-functional V segments, including TRBV6-2 and TRBV6-3, could not be distinguished by the 87-base-pair reads and were therefore excluded.

Concerning this clone: This clone's antigen is unknown. Base qualities were left out, and no much larger clone turns up one base away.

This TCR came from a young man in good health and CMV-seronegative. Recombination connected TRBV7-9 to TRBJ2-1; 7 bases in between match TRBD1. Specimen: PBMCs. The CDR3 corresponds to CASSSPGGEQFF. The nucleotides read TGTGCCAGCAGCTCCCCAGGGGGTGAGCAGTTCTTC.